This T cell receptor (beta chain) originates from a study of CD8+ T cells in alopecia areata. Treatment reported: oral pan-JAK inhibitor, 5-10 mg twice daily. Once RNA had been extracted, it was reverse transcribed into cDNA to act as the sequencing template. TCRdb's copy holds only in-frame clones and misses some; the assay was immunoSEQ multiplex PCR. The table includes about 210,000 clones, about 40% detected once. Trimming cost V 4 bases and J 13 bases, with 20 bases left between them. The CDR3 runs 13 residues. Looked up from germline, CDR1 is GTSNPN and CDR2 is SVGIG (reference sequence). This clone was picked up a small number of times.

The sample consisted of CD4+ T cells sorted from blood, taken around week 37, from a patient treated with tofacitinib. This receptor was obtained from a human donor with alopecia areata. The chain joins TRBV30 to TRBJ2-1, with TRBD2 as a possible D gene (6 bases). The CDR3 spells CAWKISLASVQFF. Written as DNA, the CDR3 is TGTGCCTGGAAGATTTCACTAGCAAGTGTTCAGTTCTTC.